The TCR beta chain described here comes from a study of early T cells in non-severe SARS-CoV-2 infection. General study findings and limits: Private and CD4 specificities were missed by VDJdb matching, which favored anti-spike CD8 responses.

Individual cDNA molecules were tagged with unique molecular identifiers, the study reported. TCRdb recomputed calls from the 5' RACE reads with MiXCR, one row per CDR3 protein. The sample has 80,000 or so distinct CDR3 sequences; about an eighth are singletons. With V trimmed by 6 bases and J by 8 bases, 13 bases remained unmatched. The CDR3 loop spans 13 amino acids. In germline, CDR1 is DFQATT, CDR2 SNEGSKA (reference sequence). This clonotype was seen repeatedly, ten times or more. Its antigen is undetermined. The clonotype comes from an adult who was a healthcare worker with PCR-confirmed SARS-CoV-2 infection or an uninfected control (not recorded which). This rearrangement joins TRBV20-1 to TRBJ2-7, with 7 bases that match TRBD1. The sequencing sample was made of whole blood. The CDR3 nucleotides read TGCAGTGCAAAGACAGGGTCTAGCCGCCAGCAGTACTTC. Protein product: CSAKTGSSRQQYF.